This is a list of T cell receptor beta chains from one sample in a study of shared clonotypes between healthy human individuals. Some clones are missing from TCRdb's copy, which holds only in-frame ones; the method was immunoSEQ multiplex PCR. This sample has roughly 1,500,000 clones, with 95% to 99% found just once. The sample comprised naive CD4+ T cells sorted from blood. These receptor sequences come from a man aged 30 to 39 in good health. Each CDR3 is given with its conserved first and last residue. Each record gives: CDR3 protein, CDR3 DNA, J gene, V gene, D gene, clone size. D genes are given only for firm matches. Clone size appears in some rows only: once, few, many, or a class for an expanded clone.

CAWRMDPYEQYF,TGTGCCTGGAGGATGGACCCCTACGAGCAGTACTTC,TRBJ2-7,TRBV30,-,-
CASSLSQPRQSLYGYTF,TGTGCCAGCAGTTTATCGCAACCCCGACAGTCTCTCTATGGCTACACCTTC,TRBJ1-2,TRBV27,-,-
CASSYPPDTQYF,TGTGCCAGCAGTTACCCGCCAGATACGCAGTATTTT,TRBJ2-3,TRBV6-5,-,-
CASKEAVMNTEAFF,TGTGCCAGCAAGGAAGCAGTAATGAACACTGAAGCTTTCTTT,TRBJ1-1,TRBV2,-,-
CASSIVIGSRSTNYGYTF,TGTGCCAGTAGTATAGTGATTGGGAGCAGATCTACTAACTATGGCTACACCTTC,TRBJ1-2,TRBV19,-,once
CASSAGTSGVRGYTF,TGTGCCAGCAGCGCGGGGACAAGTGGGGTGCGAGGCTACACCTTC,TRBJ1-2,TRBV9,-,-
CASSPARNTIYF,TGTGCCAGCAGCCCCGCCCGTAACACCATATATTTT,TRBJ1-3,TRBV11-3,-,-
CASSGEPGLGAEAFF,TGTGCCAGCAGTGGGGAACCGGGCCTAGGGGCTGAAGCTTTCTTT,TRBJ1-1,TRBV6-1,-,-
CSVSSGRDGELFF,TGCAGCGTTTCTAGCGGGAGGGACGGGGAGCTGTTTTTT,TRBJ2-2,TRBV29-1,TRBD2,-
CASSATGNQPQHF,TGTGCCAGCAGCGCGACAGGCAATCAGCCCCAGCATTTT,TRBJ1-5,TRBV2,-,-
CASSFSRGDFNEQFF,TGTGCCAGCAGTTTTAGCAGGGGCGATTTCAATGAGCAGTTCTTC,TRBJ2-1,TRBV28,-,-
CASSVVGTTYNEQFF,TGTGCCAGCAGCGTAGTTGGAACAACCTACAATGAGCAGTTCTTC,TRBJ2-1,TRBV9,-,-
CASSQDGREETQYF,TGCGCCAGCAGCCAAGACGGCAGGGAAGAGACCCAGTACTTC,TRBJ2-5,TRBV4-3,-,-
CASSQTVYEQYF,TGTGCCAGCAGCCAAACAGTTTACGAGCAGTACTTC,TRBJ2-7,TRBV14,-,once
CATSRVRPGSYNEQFF,TGTGCCACCAGCAGAGTCAGACCTGGCTCCTACAATGAGCAGTTCTTC,TRBJ2-1,TRBV15,-,-
CASRLRETNEQFF,TGTGCCAGCAGATTGCGGGAGACCAATGAGCAGTTCTTC,TRBJ2-1,TRBV5-5,TRBD2,-
CASSPPGAKNTDTQYF,TGTGCCAGCTCACCACCAGGGGCCAAAAACACAGATACGCAGTATTTT,TRBJ2-3,TRBV18,-,-
CSVESGGEQYF,TGCAGCGTTGAGTCGGGGGGCGAGCAGTACTTC,TRBJ2-7,TRBV29-1,TRBD2,-
CASSESPSGVQETQYF,TGCGCCAGCAGTGAGTCGCCTAGCGGGGTCCAAGAGACCCAGTACTTC,TRBJ2-5,TRBV10-1,TRBD2,-
CASSSEGTLGGNQPQHF,TGTGCCAGCAGCTCCGAGGGGACCTTGGGGGGCAATCAGCCCCAGCATTTT,TRBJ1-5,TRBV7-9,-,-
CASSLTDRGFRSSGTGELFF,TGTGCCAGCAGCTTAACCGATAGAGGATTCCGTTCTTCGGGTACCGGGGAGCTGTTTTTT,TRBJ2-2,TRBV7-8,-,once
CASSLGYSLIEQYF,TGTGCCAGCAGCTTGGGCTACTCCCTTATAGAGCAGTACTTC,TRBJ2-7,TRBV7-9,-,-
CASSVGGYTF,TGTGCCAGTAGTGTTGGGGGCTACACCTTC,TRBJ1-2,TRBV2,-,-
CASSLRNGYTF,TGTGCCAGCAGTTTGCGGAATGGCTACACCTTC,TRBJ1-2,TRBV28,-,-
CAISALAAKETQYF,TGTGCCATCAGCGCCCTAGCGGCCAAAGAGACCCAGTACTTC,TRBJ2-5,TRBV10-3,TRBD2,-
CASRDSLNTEAFF,TGTGCCAGCCGGGACAGCTTGAACACTGAAGCTTTCTTT,TRBJ1-1,TRBV18,TRBD1,-
CASSPRAASSYEQYF,TGTGCCAGCAGCCCTAGGGCTGCTAGCTCCTACGAGCAGTACTTC,TRBJ2-7,TRBV7-2,-,-
CASSGTPSVSGSYEQYF,TGCGCCAGCAGCGGGACCCCCTCTGTCAGCGGCTCCTACGAGCAGTACTTC,TRBJ2-7,TRBV4-3,-,-
CASSSEQGAYYEQYF,TGTGCCAGCAGCTCCGAACAGGGGGCATATTACGAGCAGTACTTC,TRBJ2-7,TRBV11-2,TRBD1,-
CASSFRLAGGGEQYF,TGTGCCAGCAGCTTTAGGTTAGCGGGAGGAGGCGAGCAGTACTTC,TRBJ2-7,TRBV5-6,TRBD2,-
CASGGQGSEQFF,TGTGCCAGCGGGGGACAGGGGTCTGAGCAGTTCTTC,TRBJ2-1,TRBV6-5,TRBD1,once
CSVMGRFSDTQYF,TGCAGCGTTATGGGGCGCTTTTCAGATACGCAGTATTTT,TRBJ2-3,TRBV29-1,-,-
CASSPPPPLHEQFF,TGTGCCAGCTCACCACCTCCCCCCCTCCATGAGCAGTTCTTC,TRBJ2-1,TRBV18,-,-
CASSTPERIGANVLTF,TGTGCCAGTAGTACCCCAGAGAGGATTGGGGCCAACGTCCTGACTTTC,TRBJ2-6,TRBV19,-,-
CASSAQRLQGFLSGELFF,TGTGCCAGCAGCGCCCAGAGGCTCCAGGGCTTCCTATCCGGGGAGCTGTTTTTT,TRBJ2-2,TRBV9,-,-
CASSPHPGLAGDPALDTQYF,TGCGCCAGCAGCCCTCACCCGGGACTAGCGGGGGATCCGGCCCTGGATACGCAGTATTTT,TRBJ2-3,TRBV4-1,TRBD2,-
CASSMLVSGEQYF,TGCGCCAGCAGCATGCTAGTCTCGGGCGAGCAGTACTTC,TRBJ2-7,TRBV5-1,-,-
CASSFTGTGGLDTEAFF,TGCGCCAGCAGCTTCACCGGGACAGGGGGTTTGGACACTGAAGCTTTCTTT,TRBJ1-1,TRBV5-1,TRBD1,-
CASSQARGNTEAFF,TGCGCCAGCAGCCAAGCCCGCGGAAACACTGAAGCTTTCTTT,TRBJ1-1,TRBV4-3,-,-
CASSFTGGGDNEQFF,TGTGCCAGCAGCTTCACAGGGGGTGGTGACAATGAGCAGTTCTTC,TRBJ2-1,TRBV11-3,TRBD1,-
CASSLRPTSGSTQYF,TGTGCCAGCAGTTTAAGGCCAACTAGCGGGAGTACGCAGTATTTT,TRBJ2-3,TRBV27,TRBD2,-
CASSGRAAPNTGELFF,TGTGCCAGCAGCGGTAGAGCGGCTCCGAACACCGGGGAGCTGTTTTTT,TRBJ2-2,TRBV9,-,-
CASSVGLHGYEQYF,TGTGCCAGCAGCGTAGGTCTACACGGTTACGAGCAGTACTTC,TRBJ2-7,TRBV9,-,-
CATSRDVRLYNEQFF,TGTGCCACCAGCAGAGATGTACGGCTCTACAATGAGCAGTTCTTC,TRBJ2-1,TRBV15,-,-
CASSSLPGQGFLDTQYF,TGCGCCAGCAGCTCACTACCGGGACAGGGGTTTTTAGATACGCAGTATTTT,TRBJ2-3,TRBV5-1,TRBD1,-
CASSWSQIVAKNIQYF,TGTGCCAGCAGCTGGTCCCAAATAGTAGCCAAAAACATTCAGTACTTC,TRBJ2-4,TRBV7-2,-,-
CASSNGLADYNEQFF,TGTGCCAGCAGTAACGGACTAGCGGATTACAATGAGCAGTTCTTC,TRBJ2-1,TRBV2,TRBD2,once
CASSKQFSQPQHF,TGTGCCAGCTCAAAGCAATTCTCTCAGCCCCAGCATTTT,TRBJ1-5,TRBV18,-,once
CASSEGRGHYEQYF,TGTGCCAGCAGTGAAGGCCGGGGGCACTACGAGCAGTACTTC,TRBJ2-7,TRBV2,-,-
CASSLPSPRGEQYF,TGTGCCAGCAGCCTTCCATCGCCCAGGGGCGAGCAGTACTTC,TRBJ2-7,TRBV7-2,-,-
CASSSDRGAYEQYF,TGTGCCAGCAGCTCGGACAGGGGGGCCTACGAGCAGTACTTC,TRBJ2-7,TRBV5-6,TRBD1,-
CASSSAQGSETQYF,TGTGCCAGCAGCTCAGCACAGGGGTCAGAGACCCAGTACTTC,TRBJ2-5,TRBV7-9,TRBD1,once
CASSFGGSTEAFF,TGTGCCAGCAGCTTTGGGGGGAGCACTGAAGCTTTCTTT,TRBJ1-1,TRBV7-9,-,-
CASSLSGERYNEQFF,TGTGCTAGCAGCTTATCGGGGGAGAGGTACAATGAGCAGTTCTTC,TRBJ2-1,TRBV7-7,-,once
CASSLVQGADEQYF,TGTGCCAGCAGTTTAGTCCAGGGGGCCGACGAGCAGTACTTC,TRBJ2-7,TRBV28,TRBD1,-